The source of this TCR beta chain is a study of beta chain features in type 1 diabetes. About the research overall: Healthy donors resembled patients in age, gender and cell yields. Study-wide points: Shorter TCRB CDR3s, moderately but significantly so, were found in Type 1 diabetes patients in all four CD4+ subsets. Patients showed naive, central memory and Treg TCRB repertoires that appeared more similar than those of healthy donors. No resolution was reached here on whether HLA type influences TCRB rearrangement.

This clone was seen more than once but under ten times. The target antigen is unknown. Sequencing targeted expressed TCRB transcripts, as all isolated RNA had been reverse transcribed. TCRdb's copy holds only in-frame clones and misses some; the assay was immunoSEQ multiplex PCR. The repertoire holds about 150,000 clones, with approximately 8.4% as singletons. This CDR3 is built from 15 residues. Deletions cut 3 bases from V and 0 bases from J, with 14 bases between. Germline-derived CDR1 and CDR2 are GTSNPN and SVGIG (reference sequence). This receptor was identified in a woman aged 18 to 35 in good health. V and J are TRBV30 and TRBJ1-1; TRBD1 is a possible D gene (6 bases). Material: central memory CD4+ T cells from blood. The CDR3 nucleotides are TGTGCCTGGAGGAGGGGGGGCTCTATGAACACTGAAGCTTTCTTT. The encoded protein is CAWRRGGSMNTEAFF.